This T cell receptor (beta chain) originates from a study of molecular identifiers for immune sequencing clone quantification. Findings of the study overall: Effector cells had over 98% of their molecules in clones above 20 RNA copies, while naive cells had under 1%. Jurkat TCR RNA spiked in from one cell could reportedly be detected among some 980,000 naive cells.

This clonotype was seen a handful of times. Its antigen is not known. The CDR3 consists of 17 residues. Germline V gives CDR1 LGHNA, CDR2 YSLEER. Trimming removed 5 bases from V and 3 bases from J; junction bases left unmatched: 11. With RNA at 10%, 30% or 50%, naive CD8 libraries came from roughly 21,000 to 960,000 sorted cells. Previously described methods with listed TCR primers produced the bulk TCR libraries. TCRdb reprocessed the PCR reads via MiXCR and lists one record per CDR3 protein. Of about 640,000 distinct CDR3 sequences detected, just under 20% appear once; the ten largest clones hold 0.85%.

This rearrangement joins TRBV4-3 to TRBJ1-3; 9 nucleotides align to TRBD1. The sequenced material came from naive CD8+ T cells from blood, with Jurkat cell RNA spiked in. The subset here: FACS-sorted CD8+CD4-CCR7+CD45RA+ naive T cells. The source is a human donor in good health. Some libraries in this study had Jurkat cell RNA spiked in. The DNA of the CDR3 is TGCGCCAGCAGCGCCCAAACACAGGGGGCAGTTGGAAACACCATATATTTT. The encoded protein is CASSAQTQGAVGNTIYF.